This T cell receptor (beta chain) was observed in a study of T cell repertoires in cytomegalovirus infection. Study background: CMV infection together with matching HLA type was indicated by public TCR beta signatures. Study-wide points: Carriage of CMV together with the relevant HLA was identifiable through cumulative public TCR beta family frequency. In two of eight donors, the top clonotype was HLA-C-restricted CMV-specific.

This clonotype occurred a few times. Antigen unknown. TCRdb itself ran the reads through MiXCR, one entry per CDR3 protein. The data show 200,000 to 250,000 distinct CDR3 sequences, over 20% seen once. From germline, CDR1 is MNHEY and CDR2 SVGAGI. The CDR3 loop spans 16 amino acids. The V gene lost 0 bases and the J gene lost 0 bases, with 11 bases spanning the gap. This clonotype was sampled from a human donor in good health (CMV status not recorded). Some clones in this sample may be carry-over from other donors' samples. Sequencing was done on a sample of CD8+ T cells from PBMCs. V usage is TRBV6-5 and J usage is TRBJ1-1; tentatively, D is TRBD1 (5 bases). CDR3 nucleotide sequence: TGTGCCAGCAGTTACTCGCCAACAGGACTGAACACTGAAGCTTTCTTT. Amino acid sequence: CASSYSPTGLNTEAFF.